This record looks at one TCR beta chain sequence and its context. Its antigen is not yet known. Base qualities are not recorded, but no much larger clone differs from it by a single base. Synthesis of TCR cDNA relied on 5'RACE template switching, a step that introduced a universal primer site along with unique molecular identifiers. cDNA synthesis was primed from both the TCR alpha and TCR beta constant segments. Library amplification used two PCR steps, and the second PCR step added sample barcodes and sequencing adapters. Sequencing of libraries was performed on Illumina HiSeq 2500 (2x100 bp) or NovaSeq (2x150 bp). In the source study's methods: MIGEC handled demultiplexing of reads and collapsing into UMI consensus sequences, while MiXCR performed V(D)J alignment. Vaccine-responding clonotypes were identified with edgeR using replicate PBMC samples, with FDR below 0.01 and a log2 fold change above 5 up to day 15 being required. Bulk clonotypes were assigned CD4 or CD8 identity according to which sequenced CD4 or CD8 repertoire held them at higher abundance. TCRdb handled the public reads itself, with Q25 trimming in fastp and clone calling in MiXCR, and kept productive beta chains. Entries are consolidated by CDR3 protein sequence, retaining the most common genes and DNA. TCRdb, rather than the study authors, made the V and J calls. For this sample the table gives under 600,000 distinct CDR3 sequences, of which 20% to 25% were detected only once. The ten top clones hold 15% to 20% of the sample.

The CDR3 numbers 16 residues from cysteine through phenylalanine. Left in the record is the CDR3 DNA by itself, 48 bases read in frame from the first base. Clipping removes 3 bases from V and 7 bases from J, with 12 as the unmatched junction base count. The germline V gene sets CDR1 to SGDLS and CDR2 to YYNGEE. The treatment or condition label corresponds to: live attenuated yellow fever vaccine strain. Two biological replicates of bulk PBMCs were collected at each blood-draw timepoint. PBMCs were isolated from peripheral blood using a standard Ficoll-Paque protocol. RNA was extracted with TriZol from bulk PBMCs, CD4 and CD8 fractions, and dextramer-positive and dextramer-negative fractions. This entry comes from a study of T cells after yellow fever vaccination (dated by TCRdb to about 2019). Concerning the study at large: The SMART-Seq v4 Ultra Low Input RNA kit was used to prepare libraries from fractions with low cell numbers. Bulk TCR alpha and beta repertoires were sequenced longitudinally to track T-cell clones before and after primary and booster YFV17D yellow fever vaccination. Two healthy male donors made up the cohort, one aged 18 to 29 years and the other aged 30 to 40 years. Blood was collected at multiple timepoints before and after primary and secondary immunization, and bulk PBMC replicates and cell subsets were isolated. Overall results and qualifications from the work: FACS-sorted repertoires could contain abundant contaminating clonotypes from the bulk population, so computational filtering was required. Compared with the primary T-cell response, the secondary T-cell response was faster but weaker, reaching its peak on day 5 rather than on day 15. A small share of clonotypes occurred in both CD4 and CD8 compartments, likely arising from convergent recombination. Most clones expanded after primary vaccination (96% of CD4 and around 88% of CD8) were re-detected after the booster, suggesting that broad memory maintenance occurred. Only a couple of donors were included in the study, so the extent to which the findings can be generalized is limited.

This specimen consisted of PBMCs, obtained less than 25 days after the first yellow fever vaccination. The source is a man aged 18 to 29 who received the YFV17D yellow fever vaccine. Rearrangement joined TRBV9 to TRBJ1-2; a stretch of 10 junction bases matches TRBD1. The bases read TGTGCCAGCAGCGCTACCCCCGGGACAGGGGAGCGTGGCTACACCTTC. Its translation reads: CASSATPGTGERGYTF.